These 20 T cell receptor beta chains share one sample of origin, sequenced in a study of T cells after posttransplantation cyclophosphamide. Sequencing was performed with immunoSEQ multiplex PCR; in TCRdb, only in-frame clones are kept and a portion is missing. The table includes around 3,000 clones, roughly 62% detected once. The source material was memory CD8+ T cells sorted from blood. The source of these receptors is a young woman in good health and a related stem cell transplant donor.

The sample holds a few counts of this clone. The chain employs TRBV7-9 and TRBJ2-3; D possibly corresponds to TRBD1 (6 bases). Trimming cost V 9 bases and J 2 bases, with 9 bases left between them. The CDR3 runs 12 residues. Germline lookup yields CDR1 SEHNR and CDR2 FQNEAQ (reference sequence). The CDR3 DNA sequence: TGTGCCAGTGGACAGCACACAGATACGCAGTATTTT. Its translation is CASGQHTDTQYF.

The gene calls are TRBV5-1 and TRBJ1-3, with unresolved D. CDR1 SGHRS and CDR2 YFSETQ come from the germline V gene. The CDR3 is 19 residues long. V lost 0 bases to trimming and J lost 0 bases, with 19 bases between them. The CDR3 region is CASSLASMGRQYSGNTIYF. CDR3 bases: TGCGCCAGCAGCTTGGCCTCGATGGGCAGGCAATACTCTGGAAACACCATATATTTT.

In this sample, this clone turned up once. The gene calls are TRBV13 and TRBJ2-1; 7 bases are shared with TRBD1. This CDR3 comprises 12 residues. The germline gives CDR1 PRHDT, CDR2 FYEKMQ (reference sequence). V was clipped by 11 bases and J by 9 bases; unmatched bases: 10. The CDR3 is CACQGQGVEQFF. The CDR3 DNA reads as TGTGCCTGCCAGGGGCAGGGGGTTGAGCAGTTCTTC. The full variable domain, rest sourced from reference TRBV13 and TRBJ2-1, is AAGVIQSPRHLIKEKRETATLKCYPIPRHDTVYWYQQGPGQDPQFLISFYEKMQSDKGSIPDRFSAQQFSDYHSELNMSSLELGDSALYFCACQGQGVEQFFGPGTRLTVL.

The rearrangement uses TRBV7-9 and TRBJ2-2; 8 nucleotides line up with TRBD1. The CDR3 is 16 residues long. V shed 5 bases, J shed 2 bases, and the junction held 7 bases outside the gene matches. Germline assignment: CDR1 SEHNR and CDR2 FQNEAQ (reference sequence). In DNA, the CDR3 is TGTGCCAGCAGCATCCGTCAGGGGGCAAACACCGGGGAGCTGTTTTTT. Its protein is CASSIRQGANTGELFF. The full variable domain, rest sourced from reference TRBV7-9 and TRBJ2-2, is DTGVSQNPRHKITKRGQNVTFRCDPISEHNRLYWYRQTLGQGPEFLTYFQNEAQLEKSRLLSDRFSAERPKGSFSTLEIQRTEQGDSAMYLCASSIRQGANTGELFFGEGSRLTVL.

This chain connects TRBV5-1 to TRBJ2-7; 7 bases align to TRBD1. This CDR3 has 16 residues. CDR1 is SGHRS and CDR2 is YFSETQ in the germline V gene. After removal of 0 bases from V and 0 bases from J, the junction contained 6 bases not matched to a gene. The CDR3 region is CASSLARGLSSYEQYF. The CDR3 bases are TGCGCCAGCAGCTTGGCAAGGGGGCTAAGCTCCTACGAGCAGTACTTC.

V and J are TRBV9 and TRBJ1-1; D ambiguous. Per the germline V gene, CDR1 is SGDLS and CDR2 is YYNGEE. There are 13 residues in the CDR3. V was clipped by 4 bases and J by 1 base, with 8 bases between them. The CDR3 region has the DNA TGTGCCAGCAGCCTCGGTACGAACACTGAAGCTTTCTTT. Its protein product is CASSLGTNTEAFF.

V usage is TRBV10-3 and J usage is TRBJ2-4, with D possibly matching TRBD2 (6 bases). The CDR3 is made up of 17 amino acids. From germline, CDR1 is ENHRY and CDR2 SYGVKD. The V and J ends lost 3 bases and 0 bases respectively, with 15 bases between them. The CDR3 sequence is CAISDRGDSLAKNIQYF. CDR3 in DNA: TGTGCCATCAGTGACCGCGGGGATAGTCTAGCCAAAAACATTCAGTACTTC.

This sequence joins TRBV6-4 and TRBJ1-1; a weak D match, TRBD1 (6 bases). With 7 bases removed from V and 4 bases from J, the gap between germline ends came to 16 bases. CDR1 is MRHNA and CDR2 is SNTAGT in the germline V gene. The CDR3 length is 14 residues. CDR3 sequence reads: CASTQQGDSTEAFF. The CDR3 DNA sequence: TGTGCCAGCACCCAACAGGGTGATAGCACTGAAGCTTTCTTT.

J is TRBJ2-5 and V is TRBV2, with D unresolved. The end of the DNA is better explained by TRBJ2-7, so the J call may be wrong. The germline gives CDR1 SNHLY, CDR2 FYNNEI. The CDR3 is 10 residues long. Written as DNA, the CDR3 is TGTGCCAGCAGTTCGTACGAGCAGTACTTC. It encodes CASSSYEQYF.

This chain connects TRBV6-6 to TRBJ2-7; weak D call: TRBD1 (5 bases). CDR1 and CDR2 from the germline V gene are MNHNY and SVGAGI (reference sequence). V was pared by 9 bases and J by 2 bases, with 20 bases between. The CDR3 is made up of 15 amino acids. The CDR3 spells CASLSKQDIPYEQYF. CDR3 coding DNA: TGTGCCAGTTTGTCCAAACAGGACATACCCTACGAGCAGTACTTC.

This chain links TRBV6-4 with TRBJ2-3, with D perhaps TRBD1 (5 bases). This CDR3 is built from 15 residues. Germline V gene sequence: CDR1 MRHNA, CDR2 SNTAGT. V lost 0 bases and J lost 0, with 7 bases in between. CDR3 sequence (DNA): TGTGCCAGCAGTGACTCCCAGGGTAGCACAGATACGCAGTATTTT. This sequence encodes CASSDSQGSTDTQYF.

The CDR3 is CASSHRINYGYTF. Written as DNA, the CDR3 is TGTGCCAGCAGCCACAGAATCAACTATGGCTACACCTTC. The chain recombines TRBV27 with TRBJ1-2; the D is unclear. V was pared by 6 bases and J by 2 bases, with 10 bases between. CDR3 size: 13 residues. CDR1 is MNHEY, CDR2 SMNVEV, per germline (reference sequence).

The chain links TRBV6-4 to TRBJ1-2; TRBD1 aligns across 10 bases. Germline CDR1 reads MRHNA; CDR2 reads SNTAGT. V was pared by 0 bases and J by 8 bases, with 0 bases of the junction left unmatched. CDR3 length equals 13 residues. CDR3 sequence reads: CASSDSTGGGYTF. The CDR3 DNA follows: TGTGCCAGCAGTGACTCGACAGGGGGCGGCTACACCTTC.

In nucleotides, the CDR3 is TGTGCTAGTGGTTTGACGGGGACTGAAGCTTTCTTT. This sequence encodes CASGLTGTEAFF. The chain joins TRBV12-5 to TRBJ1-1; D remains unclear. The germline V and J ends were trimmed by 2 bases and 5 bases, with 6 bases remaining between them. The V gene's germline CDR1 is LGHNT and CDR2 FRNRAP. This CDR3 is built from 12 residues.

Concerning this clone itself: A far more abundant clone sits one base away, making this likely a read error. Other DNA sequences of this sample code for an identical CDR3. The chain joins TRBV2 to TRBJ2-2; 9 bases align to TRBD2. This CDR3 spans 17 amino acids. Germline assignment: CDR1 SNHLY and CDR2 FYNNEI. V dropped 6 bases and J dropped 6; count of bases not matched to a gene: 14. Here the CDR3 DNA reads TGTGCCAGCAGGTCTGCTAGCGGGGAGGGTGCTCCCGGGGAGCTGTTTTTT. It yields the protein CASRSASGEGAPGELFF.

The V gene is TRBV5-4, the J gene TRBJ2-5, with D possibly TRBD2 on 5 matching bases. Germline lookup yields CDR1 SGHNT and CDR2 YYREEE (reference sequence). The CDR3 is made up of 16 amino acids. V lost 4 bases and J 1 base, leaving 17 bases between the germline ends. Written as DNA, the CDR3 is TGTGCCAGCAGCCCCGACTACAGAGGGATCCAAGAGACCCAGTACTTC. This sequence encodes CASSPDYRGIQETQYF. The full variable domain, completed using reference TRBV5-4 and TRBJ2-5, is ETGVTQSPTHLIKTRGQQVTLRCSSQSGHNTVSWYQQALGQGPQFIFQYYREEENGRGNFPPRFSGLQFPNYSSELNVNALELDDSALYLCASSPDYRGIQETQYFGPGTRLLVL.

This chain connects TRBV7-3 to TRBJ2-3; 9 bases are a match to TRBD2. V lost 1 base to trimming and J lost 3 bases; unmatched junction nucleotides: 2. The CDR3 has 15 amino acids. Germline V gene lookup returns CDR1 SGHTA and CDR2 FQGTGA. The CDR3 DNA reads as TGTGCCAGCAGCTTAATGGCGGGGGGGACAGATACGCAGTATTTT. Translation gives CASSLMAGGTDTQYF.

V gene TRBV5-1 combines with J gene TRBJ1-2, with D perhaps TRBD1 (6 bases). The CDR3 extends over 16 amino acids. Trimming pared 1 base from V and 8 bases from J, leaving 21 bases between. Germline V gives CDR1 SGHRS, CDR2 YFSETQ. CDR3 DNA sequence: TGCGCCAGCAGCTTGAGTCCCCTCGTGGGGGCCGGCGGCTACACCTTC. This encodes CASSLSPLVGAGGYTF.

The chain employs TRBV4-1 and TRBJ2-7; 9 bases align to TRBD1. The CDR3 spans 14 residues. Trimming at V came to 6 bases and at J to 6 bases, leaving 9 bases not matched to a gene. Germline CDR1 MGHRA, CDR2 YSYEKL. CDR3 sequence (DNA): TGCGCCAGCAGTCCTCGGACAGGGGTGGGCGAGCAGTACTTC. Its protein is CASSPRTGVGEQYF.

The chain joins TRBV6-5 to TRBJ2-7, with D possibly being TRBD2 (5 bases). This CDR3 is built from 12 residues. Germline values: CDR1 MNHEY, CDR2 SVGAGI. The V end was cut by 8 bases, the J end by 5 bases, with 13 bases between. CDR3 protein: CASGSTRDEQYF. DNA of the CDR3: TGTGCCAGCGGCTCAACGCGGGACGAGCAGTACTTC.